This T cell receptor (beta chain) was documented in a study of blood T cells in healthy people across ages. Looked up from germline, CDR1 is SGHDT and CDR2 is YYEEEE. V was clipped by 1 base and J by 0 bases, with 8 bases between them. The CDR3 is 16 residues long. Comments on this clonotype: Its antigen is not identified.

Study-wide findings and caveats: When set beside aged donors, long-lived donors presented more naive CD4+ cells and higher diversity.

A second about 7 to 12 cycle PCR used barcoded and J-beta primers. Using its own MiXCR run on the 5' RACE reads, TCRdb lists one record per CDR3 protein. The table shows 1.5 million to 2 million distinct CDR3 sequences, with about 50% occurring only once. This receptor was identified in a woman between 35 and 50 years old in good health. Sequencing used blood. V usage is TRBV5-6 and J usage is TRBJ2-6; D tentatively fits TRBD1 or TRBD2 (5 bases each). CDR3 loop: CASSLHGASGANVLTF. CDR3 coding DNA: TGTGCCAGCAGCTTGCACGGGGCCTCTGGGGCCAACGTCCTGACTTTC.